The 7 T cell receptor beta chains given below trace back to one sample, sequenced in a study of cytomegalovirus exposure and HLA in healthy donors. Amplification used 60 Vbeta primers and 13 Jbeta primers. Produced via immunoSEQ multiplex PCR; TCRdb's table is partial and in-frame only. Altogether 170,000 or so clones are present, over 70% being singletons, with the ten largest covering 2% to 2.5%. Specimen: PBMCs. These receptors were collected from a woman between 25 and 40 years old in good health and CMV-seronegative.

This clone occurred once. V usage is TRBV6-5 and J usage is TRBJ2-2; perhaps TRBD2 as D (5 bases). The CDR3 is 15 residues long. V was pared by 6 bases and J by 0 bases, with 11 bases between. Germline V gives CDR1 MNHEY, CDR2 SVGAGI. The CDR3 protein is CASRPRGSNTGELFF. The CDR3 DNA reads as TGTGCCAGCAGACCTCGGGGTTCGAACACCGGGGAGCTGTTTTTT.

The genes are TRBV11-2 and TRBJ2-2; 8 bases map to TRBD2. Trimming cost V 1 base and J 5 bases; bases outside gene matches: 6. Germline assignment: CDR1 SGHAT and CDR2 FQNNGV. The CDR3 loop spans 16 amino acids. CDR3 sequence (DNA): TGTGCCAGCAGCTTAGGTCTAGCGGGCTGGACCGGGGAGCTGTTTTTT. This encodes CASSLGLAGWTGELFF.

The table lists this clone with a few counts. The V and J genes are TRBV2 and TRBJ1-3; a weak D match, TRBD1 (5 bases). The germline CDR1 and CDR2 sequences are SNHLY and FYNNEI. The CDR3 runs 13 residues. Deletions cut 4 bases from V and 4 bases from J, with 8 bases between. The CDR3 nucleotides read TGTGCCAGCAGTGCAGGGCCCGGAAACACCATATATTTT. It is translated as CASSAGPGNTIYF. The complete variable domain, with remaining parts taken from reference TRBV2 and TRBJ1-3, reads EPEVTQTPSHQVTQMGQEVILRCVPISNHLYFYWYRQILGQKVEFLVSFYNNEISEKSEIFDDQFSVERPDGSNFTLKIRSTKLEDSAMYFCASSAGPGNTIYFGEGSWLTVV.

This chain links TRBV19 with TRBJ2-7, with D possibly being TRBD2 (6 bases). Germline assignment: CDR1 LNHDA and CDR2 SQIVND (reference sequence). The CDR3 totals 14 residues. The V gene lost 5 bases and the J gene lost 0 bases, with 11 bases spanning the gap. CDR3: CASSVDGSSYEQYF. CDR3 nucleotide sequence: TGTGCCAGTAGTGTCGACGGGAGCTCCTACGAGCAGTACTTC.

The V call is TRBV21-1, the J call TRBJ2-3; the table gives TRBD1 as D, unverified against the DNA. TRBV21-1 is designated a pseudogene. The CDR3 has 19 amino acids. In DNA form, the CDR3 reads TGTGCCAGCAGCAAAACTCTTCCCGGGACAGGTGCTGGCACAGATACGCAGTATTTT. Amino acid sequence: CASSKTLPGTGAGTDTQYF.

This chain uses TRBV2 with TRBJ2-3, with 7 bases that match TRBD2. From germline, CDR1 is SNHLY and CDR2 FYNNEI. J was trimmed by 0 bases and V by 7 bases; bases with no gene match: 1. CDR3 length equals 13 residues. CDR3 nucleotides: TGTGCCAGCAAGCGGGAAAGCACAGATACGCAGTATTTT. The encoded protein is CASKRESTDTQYF.

V and J are TRBV27 and TRBJ2-7; 12 nucleotides match TRBD2. This CDR3 is built from 19 residues. Germline CDR1 and CDR2: MNHEY and SMNVEV (reference sequence). The V segment lost 7 bases and the J segment 3 bases; nucleotides outside the gene matches: 19. The CDR3 sequence: CASTGLQTSGRRGRYEQYF. The CDR3 DNA follows: TGTGCCAGCACCGGCCTCCAAACTAGCGGGAGGCGGGGGCGCTACGAGCAGTACTTC.